Listed here are 26 T cell receptor beta chains from one sample, sequenced in a study of T cell repertoires in cytomegalovirus infection. MiXCR, applied by TCRdb to the reads, yields one record per CDR3 protein. Of about 680,000 distinct CDR3 sequences detected, roughly 26% appear once; the ten largest clones hold 7.5% to 9%. Sequencing was performed on CD8+ T cells from PBMCs. Receptors were obtained from a human donor in good health (CMV status not recorded). Some clones in this sample may be carry-over from other donors' samples.

The V call is TRBV29-1, the J call TRBJ1-2, with 8 bases aligning to TRBD1. Germline values: CDR1 SQVTM, CDR2 ANQGSEA. V was clipped by 6 bases and J by 4 bases; unmatched bases: 7. CDR3 length: 13 amino acids. In DNA, the CDR3 is TGCAGCGTAACAGGGGGTGTAAGCTATGGCTACACCTTC. The encoded protein is CSVTGGVSYGYTF.

The chain joins TRBV28 to TRBJ1-1; D gene uncertain. In germline, CDR1 is MDHEN, CDR2 SYDVKM. Trimming took 4 bases from V and 1 from J, leaving 13 bases between them. The CDR3 length is 15 residues. CDR3 amino acids: CASSSAVGENTEAFF. CDR3 in DNA: TGTGCCAGCAGTTCCGCGGTAGGAGAGAACACTGAAGCTTTCTTT.

Only a few counts were recorded for this clonotype. This chain links TRBV4-1 with TRBJ1-3; no clear D gene. This CDR3 has 15 amino acids. V lost 0 bases and J 0 bases, leaving 6 bases between the germline ends. Germline CDR1 and CDR2: MGHRA and YSYEKL. The CDR3 bases are TGCGCCAGCAGCCAAGAAACAACCTCTGGAAACACCATATATTTT. Translation: CASSQETTSGNTIYF.

Many counts were recorded for this clonotype. V is TRBV12-3 or TRBV12-4 and J is TRBJ2-5, with 11 bases aligning to TRBD1. J was trimmed by 5 bases and V by 4 bases; bases with no gene match: 6. The CDR3 has 15 amino acids. Here the CDR3 DNA reads TGTGCCAGCAGTTCCCGGACAGGGGGCATGGAGACCCAGTACTTC. It encodes CASSSRTGGMETQYF.

The chain couples TRBV11-2 to TRBJ2-3, with TRBD2 identical over 7 bases. From germline, CDR1 is SGHAT and CDR2 FQNNGV. This CDR3 region has 15 residues. V gave up 3 bases and J gave up 4 bases; unmatched junction bases: 7. The chain's CDR3 is CASSLGGGDPDTQYF. The CDR3 DNA follows: TGTGCCAGCAGCTTGGGGGGGGGGGACCCAGATACGCAGTATTTT.

V is TRBV29-1 and J is TRBJ2-6; D gene uncertain. Germline CDR1 reads SQVTM; CDR2 reads ANQGSEA. V lost 0 bases, J lost 0 bases, and 9 bases lay in between. The CDR3 extends over 16 amino acids. The CDR3 DNA is TGCAGCGTTGAAGATAGGAGCAGCTCTGGGGCCAACGTCCTGACTTTC. Protein: CSVEDRSSSGANVLTF.

A single count supports this clonotype. The rearrangement uses TRBV10-1 and TRBJ2-1; maybe TRBD2 (7 bases). The CDR3 runs to 14 residues. With 5 bases removed from V and 7 bases from J, the gap between germline ends came to 15 bases. Germline loops: CDR1 WNHNN, CDR2 SYGVQD (reference sequence). The DNA of the CDR3 is TGCGCCAGCAGTAGGGGGGGGGCGAGGAATGAGCAGTTCTTC. Amino acids: CASSRGGARNEQFF.

The chain recombines TRBV13 with TRBJ1-1; possible D gene TRBD1, 5 bases. Germline CDR1 is PRHDT and CDR2 is FYEKMQ (reference sequence). CDR3 length: 15 residues. The ends were cut back, 5 bases at V and 5 bases at J, with 18 bases in the middle. This chain's CDR3 is CASSEAPGARTEAFF. In DNA, the CDR3 is TGTGCCAGCAGCGAGGCACCTGGGGCACGTACTGAAGCTTTCTTT.

The table lists this clonotype with a few counts. The chain has TRBV7-9 and TRBJ2-5; D is unresolved. The ends were cut back, 4 bases at V and 3 bases at J, with 18 bases in the middle. CDR3 length equals 16 residues. Germline V CDR1 and CDR2: SEHNR, FQNEAQ (reference sequence). The CDR3 reads CASSSEWAGAKETQYF. CDR3 nucleotides: TGTGCCAGCAGCTCAGAGTGGGCAGGAGCCAAAGAGACCCAGTACTTC.

This clonotype has at least ten counts. V and J are TRBV7-8 and TRBJ2-7, with TRBD1 identical over 10 bases. V lost 1 base and J lost 4; bases outside the gene matches: 7. The CDR3 is made up of 16 amino acids. Germline V lookup: CDR1 SGHVS, CDR2 FQNEAQ. The DNA for the CDR3 is TGTGCCAGCAGCTTAGAAGAGGGGACAGGGGAGTACGAGCAGTACGTC. As protein: CASSLEEGTGEYEQYV.

This chain connects TRBV25-1 to TRBJ1-2, with 10 positions matching TRBD1. The V gene end was trimmed by 5 bases and the J gene end by 4 bases; junction bases not matched to a gene: 7. CDR1 is MGHDK, CDR2 SYGVNS, per germline. This CDR3 spans 15 amino acids. The CDR3 coding sequence is TGTGCCAGCAGTAAAAGGGACAGGGGAGTCTATGGCTACACCTTC. It yields the protein CASSKRDRGVYGYTF.

The V and J genes are TRBV27 and TRBJ2-1; maybe TRBD1 (6 bases). The V gene lost 2 bases and the J gene lost 7 bases, with 12 bases spanning the gap. Germline V gene data show CDR1 as MNHEY and CDR2 as SMNVEV (reference sequence). The CDR3 runs 14 residues. CDR3 residues: CASSLGWGPNEQFF. The CDR3, as DNA: TGTGCCAGCAGTTTAGGATGGGGGCCTAATGAGCAGTTCTTC.

This clonotype was detected ten times or more. V usage is TRBV7-6 and J usage is TRBJ2-1, with D perhaps TRBD1 or TRBD2 (5 bases each). The CDR3 covers 14 residues. From germline, CDR1 is SGHVS and CDR2 FNYEAQ. V was trimmed by 4 bases and J by 6 bases, leaving 13 bases between them. CDR3 sequence: CASSSRMGVNEQFF. CDR3 coding DNA: TGTGCCAGCAGCTCTAGAATGGGGGTCAATGAGCAGTTCTTC.

The rearrangement uses TRBV2 and TRBJ2-1; D is uncertain. CDR3 length: 12 amino acids. Germline CDR1 SNHLY, CDR2 FYNNEI. CDR3 DNA: TGTGGAAGCGAGAAGTTATACAATGAGCAGTTCTTC. Amino acid sequence: CGSEKLYNEQFF. The full variable domain, rest sourced from reference TRBV2 and TRBJ2-1, is EPEVTQTPSHQVTQMGQEVILRCVPISNHLYFYWYRQILGQKVEFLVSFYNNEISEKSEIFDDQFSVERPDGSNFTLKIRSTKLEDSAMYFCGSEKLYNEQFFGPGTRLTVL.

The CDR3 spells CASSPRLGAHNEQFF. Here the CDR3 DNA reads TGTGCCAGCAGTCCTCGACTAGGCGCCCACAATGAGCAGTTCTTC. The chain is built from TRBV6-2 or TRBV6-3 and TRBJ2-1; tentative D call: TRBD2 (6 bases). The germline V and J ends were trimmed by 5 bases and 5 bases, with 16 bases remaining between them. Germline CDR1 MNHEY, CDR2 SVGEGT. This CDR3 contains 15 residues.

The V gene is TRBV12-3 or TRBV12-4, the J gene TRBJ2-7; D possibly corresponds to TRBD1 (5 bases). The CDR3 totals 13 residues. Trimming removed 3 bases from V and 5 bases from J, with 11 bases in between. The CDR3 protein is CASSLAGQDEQYF. Here the CDR3 DNA reads TGTGCCAGCAGTTTGGCAGGGCAAGACGAGCAGTACTTC.

The table lists this clonotype with a few counts. The chain links TRBV6-2 or TRBV6-3 to TRBJ1-5; D uncertain. This CDR3 spans 15 amino acids. Germline assignment: CDR1 MNHEY and CDR2 SVGEGT. V gave up 6 bases and J gave up 5 bases, with 17 bases separating them. The CDR3 reads CASSHPPENYQPQHF. The DNA of the CDR3 is TGTGCCAGCAGCCACCCCCCCGAGAACTATCAGCCCCAGCATTTT.

This clonotype was seen more than once but under ten times. The CDR3 DNA reads as TGTGCCAGCAGTTATCGGGCGTACTTAAACGATGAGCAGTTCTTC. Translated: CASSYRAYLNDEQFF. This chain uses TRBV6-5 with TRBJ2-1, with unresolved D. Germline V gives CDR1 MNHEY, CDR2 SVGAGI. This CDR3 has 15 residues. V was clipped by 3 bases and J by 8 bases, with 17 bases between them.

The chain links TRBV5-6 to TRBJ2-7; D possibly corresponds to TRBD1 (6 bases). The CDR3 runs to 14 residues. CDR1 and CDR2 (germline): SGHDT, YYEEEE. V lost 1 base to trimming and J lost 7 bases, with 15 bases between them. The CDR3: CASSLNRALLEQYV. CDR3 coding DNA: TGTGCCAGCAGCTTGAACAGGGCCCTTTTAGAGCAGTACGTC.

The rearrangement joins TRBV18 to TRBJ2-3, with unresolved D. CDR1 and CDR2 (germline): KGHSH, LQKENI. V gave up 3 bases and J gave up 0 bases, with 7 bases separating them. The CDR3 length is 14 residues. The DNA of the CDR3 is TGTGCCAGCTCACCCGGTTCTAGCACAGATACGCAGTATTTT. Translating it yields CASSPGSSTDTQYF.

This clonotype appeared a few times. The rearrangement uses TRBV6-5 and TRBJ2-5; D is possibly TRBD2 (5 bases). CDR3 length equals 14 residues. The V gene lost 0 bases and the J gene lost 5 bases, with 10 bases spanning the gap. From germline, CDR1 is MNHEY and CDR2 SVGAGI. The CDR3: CASSYSSSWETQYF. The CDR3 coding sequence is TGTGCCAGCAGTTACTCGTCTAGCTGGGAGACCCAGTACTTC.

The J gene is TRBJ2-2, the V gene TRBV2; D call uncertain. Deletions cut 2 bases from V and 8 bases from J, with 9 bases between. CDR1 SNHLY and CDR2 FYNNEI come from the germline V gene. The length of the CDR3 is 13 residues. The chain's CDR3 is CASSENLSGELFF. The CDR3 DNA follows: TGTGCCAGCAGTGAAAATCTGTCTGGGGAGCTGTTTTTT.

This clonotype was picked up many times. The chain recombines TRBV6-2 or TRBV6-3 with TRBJ2-7; D is perhaps TRBD2 (6 bases). The germline V and J ends were trimmed by 7 bases and 7 bases, with 11 bases remaining between them. The CDR3 sequence is 11 residues long. CDR1 and CDR2 from the germline V gene are MNHEY and SVGEGT. The CDR3 DNA follows: TGTGCCAGCATCGGGGCGGGAGAGCAGTACGTC. This gives the protein CASIGAGEQYV.

The rearrangement uses TRBV7-9 and TRBJ1-5; D unclear. Germline lookup yields CDR1 SEHNR and CDR2 FQNEAQ (reference sequence). The CDR3 totals 15 residues. Trimming took off 4 bases at V and 3 bases at J, with 13 bases between the two ends. The CDR3 is CASSSTAHTNQPQHF. Here the CDR3 DNA reads TGTGCCAGCAGCTCAACAGCTCACACCAATCAGCCCCAGCATTTT.

This clonotype was seen at least ten times. V is TRBV7-2 and J is TRBJ1-1; D gene unclear. From germline, CDR1 is SGHTA and CDR2 FQGNSA. The CDR3 has 11 residues. The germline V and J ends were trimmed by 9 bases and 5 bases, with 10 bases remaining between them. The CDR3 loop is CASREGTEAFF. CDR3 coding DNA: TGTGCCAGTCGGGAGGGAACTGAAGCTTTCTTT.

This clonotype has at least ten counts. The CDR3 region has the DNA TGTGCCAGCAGTTACTCGGACAGGGAGCAGTACGTC. Amino acids: CASSYSDREQYV. The rearrangement uses TRBV6-2 or TRBV6-3 and TRBJ2-7; the match to TRBD1 covers 7 bases. The CDR3 totals 12 residues. Germline values: CDR1 MNHEY, CDR2 SVGEGT. V gave up 0 bases and J gave up 7 bases; unmatched junction bases: 0.